This TCR beta chain came from a study of response to subunit inactivated influenza vaccine. Each CDR3 protein gets one entry after TCRdb re-called the RT-PCR reads with MiXCR. Of 500,000 to 600,000 distinct CDR3 sequences listed, about 11% are singletons. The germline CDR1 and CDR2 sequences are MNHEY and SVGAGI. Trimming pared 0 bases from V and 4 bases from J, leaving 19 bases between. The CDR3 loop spans 18 amino acids. These data were also reused for a study on T cells expressing NK-cell markers. Per that paper: Beta-chain TCR cDNA was generated via 5'RACE template switching with UMIs. In the group of eight sequenced donors, seven were HCMV-seropositive and one was seronegative.

The sample consisted of PBMCs from blood, taken on the day of vaccination. The chain uses TRBV6-5 and TRBJ2-1, with a tentative D call TRBD2 (5 bases). This receptor was taken from a man in his fifties who received an inactivated influenza vaccine. CDR3 loop: CASSYSAGLALIYNEQFF. CDR3 coding DNA: TGTGCCAGCAGTTACTCAGCCGGGTTAGCGCTGATTTACAATGAGCAGTTCTTC.